This T cell receptor (beta chain) was sequenced in a study of control samples from healthy donors and cancer patients. Trimming stripped 0 bases from V and 0 bases from J, with 9 bases between. CDR3 size: 15 residues. The germline gives CDR1 SGHDT, CDR2 YYEEEE. TCRdb's table, derived via immunoSEQ multiplex PCR, lists solely in-frame clones and lacks some. The sample shows 150,000 to 200,000 clones, 80% to 95% of them seen only once. This TCR came from a young man in good health. The rearrangement joins TRBV5-6 to TRBJ1-2; D unclear. Sequencing was performed on blood. CDR3 in amino acids: CASSLVTGANYGYTF. The DNA for the CDR3 is TGTGCCAGCAGCTTGGTGACGGGAGCTAACTATGGCTACACCTTC.